This T cell receptor (beta chain) was captured by sequencing in a study of regulatory T cells in long-lasting Graves disease. General study results and limits: Exclusively peripheral blood, rather than thyroid tissue, was studied. Those with persistent Graves' had less TCR diversity than newly diagnosed patients.

This clonotype was found many times. Its antigen is undetermined. CDR3-region Arm-PCR and iRepertoire HTBI primers produced the TCR beta libraries. Using its own MiXCR run on the multiplex PCR reads, TCRdb lists one record per CDR3 protein. Altogether a few hundred thousand distinct CDR3 sequences are present, roughly a sixth being singletons, with the ten largest covering roughly 29%. Stated time point: newly diagnosed GD, antithyroid drugs for less than 3 months. Researchers made the TCR library from RNA that was extracted from PBMCs. These same records also appear under a second study, on T cells in Graves' hyperthyroidism and ophthalmopathy.

The receptor was isolated from a man aged 40-50 years with Graves disease. Sequencing was performed on peripheral blood mononuclear cells (PBMCs), taken at new diagnosis, from a patient treated with antithyroid drugs.

Here the CDR3 DNA reads TGTGCCAGCAGCCCCACGAAGAGGCCCACTACGCAGTATTTT. Encoded protein: CASSPTKRPTTQYF. The rearrangement joins TRBV11-2 to TRBJ2-3; D not resolved. With 5 bases removed from V and 8 bases from J, the gap between germline ends came to 17 bases. CDR3 length: 14 amino acids. Germline CDR1 and CDR2: SGHAT and FQNNGV.